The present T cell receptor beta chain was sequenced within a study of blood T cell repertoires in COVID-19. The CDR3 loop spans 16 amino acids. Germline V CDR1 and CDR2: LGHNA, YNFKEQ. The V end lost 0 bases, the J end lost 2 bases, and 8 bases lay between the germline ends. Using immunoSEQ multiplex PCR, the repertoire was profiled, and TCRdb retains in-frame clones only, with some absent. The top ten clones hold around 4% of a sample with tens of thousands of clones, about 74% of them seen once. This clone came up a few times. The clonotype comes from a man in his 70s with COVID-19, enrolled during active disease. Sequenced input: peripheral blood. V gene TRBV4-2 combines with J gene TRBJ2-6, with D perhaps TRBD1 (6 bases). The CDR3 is CASSQDWTAGANVLTF. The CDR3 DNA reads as TGTGCCAGCAGCCAAGACTGGACAGCTGGGGCCAACGTCCTGACTTTC.